This is a list of T cell receptor beta chains from one sample in a study of spatial heterogeneity in lung cancer. TCRdb used MiXCR to reprocess the 5' RACE reads, holding one entry per CDR3 protein. In the table there are over 95,000 distinct CDR3 sequences, roughly a tenth of which are singletons. Sequencing was performed on PBMCs, taken at follow-up. These receptors were taken from a female donor with early-stage non-small cell lung cancer. The CDR3 runs from the conserved cysteine through the conserved F or W. D genes are given only for firm matches. Only some rows state a clone size, as once, few, many or a class for expanded clones.

j_call | clone_size | v_call | d_call | cdr3_aa | cdr3_nt
TRBJ2-5 | few | TRBV29-1 | TRBD1 | CSGGQGGQETQYF | TGCAGCGGGGGACAGGGAGGACAAGAGACCCAGTACTTC
TRBJ1-6 | many | TRBV13 | TRBD1 | CASSRQGVSPLHF | TGTGCCAGCAGCCGACAGGGAGTCTCACCCCTCCACTTT
TRBJ2-1 | few | TRBV11-2 | TRBD2 | CASSPKTSGTDNEQFF | TGTGCCAGCAGCCCGAAGACTAGCGGGACCGACAATGAGCAGTTCTTC
TRBJ2-1 | - | TRBV24-1 | - | CATSELGGAEQFF | TGTGCCACCAGTGAGCTAGGGGGTGCGGAGCAGTTCTTC
TRBJ1-1 | - | TRBV7-2 | TRBD1 | CASSRTGYSNTEAFF | TGTGCCAGCAGCCGGACAGGCTACTCGAACACTGAAGCTTTCTTT
TRBJ2-3 | many | TRBV10-2 | - | CASSGTGRTDTQYF | TGCGCCAGCAGCGGGACCGGACGCACAGATACGCAGTATTTT
TRBJ2-3 | - | TRBV4-3 | - | CASSQEVTVGPDTQYF | TGCGCCAGCAGCCAAGAAGTAACAGTGGGGCCAGATACGCAGTATTTT
TRBJ2-1 | - | TRBV4-2 | - | CASSPLPLAVSYNEQFF | TGTGCCAGCAGCCCCCTTCCCCTGGCGGTCTCCTACAATGAGCAGTTCTTC
TRBJ2-5 | few | TRBV5-1 | - | CASSWSVRETQYF | TGCGCCAGCAGTTGGAGCGTTCGAGAGACCCAGTACTTC
TRBJ1-4 | few | TRBV6-2/TRBV6-3 | TRBD1 | CASSPGQAINEKLFF | TGTGCCAGCAGTCCGGGACAGGCGATTAATGAAAAACTGTTTTTT
TRBJ2-7 | - | TRBV2 | - | CASSAQARVEQYF | TGTGCCAGCAGTGCACAGGCGAGGGTCGAGCAGTACTTC
TRBJ1-2 | - | TRBV29-1 | - | CSVEALSARSYGYTF | TGCAGCGTTGAAGCCTTATCAGCCCGGAGCTATGGCTACACCTTC
TRBJ2-2 | - | TRBV28 | TRBD2 | CASSLRLAARLGELFF | TGTGCCAGCAGTTTACGACTAGCGGCGCGTCTCGGGGAGCTGTTTTTT
TRBJ2-5 | many | TRBV29-1 | - | CSVEGIRQETQYF | TGCAGCGTTGAAGGAATACGACAAGAGACCCAGTACTTC
TRBJ1-2 | many | TRBV11-3 | - | CASSQEGRDSNYGYTF | TGTGCCAGCAGCCAAGAGGGCCGCGACTCTAACTATGGCTACACCTTC
TRBJ2-5 | few | TRBV5-1 | - | CASSLWGEQETQYF | TGCGCCAGCAGCTTGTGGGGTGAACAAGAGACCCAGTACTTC
TRBJ2-1 | few | TRBV11-2 | - | CASSSINGRFNNEQFF | TGTGCCAGCAGCTCTATTAATGGAAGGTTTAACAATGAGCAGTTCTTC
TRBJ2-3 | few | TRBV7-3 | TRBD1 | CASSSQGQGSTDTQYF | TGTGCCAGCAGCTCCCAGGGACAGGGAAGCACAGATACGCAGTATTTT
TRBJ1-5 | - | TRBV6-2/TRBV6-3 | - | CASSFQEQPQHF | TGTGCCAGCAGTTTTCAGGAGCAGCCCCAGCATTTT
TRBJ2-5 | - | TRBV29-1 | TRBD2 | CSVARGGQETQYF | TGCAGCGTGGCCCGCGGGGGCCAAGAGACCCAGTACTTC
TRBJ1-3 | few | TRBV10-3 | - | CAISSGNTIYF | TGTGCCATCTCCTCTGGAAACACCATATATTTT
TRBJ1-6 | - | TRBV28 | - | CAITYRDTNSPLHF | TGTGCCATCACCTACCGGGACACAAATTCACCCCTCCACTTT
TRBJ2-1 | few | TRBV6-5 | - | CASRKMAYNEQFF | TGTGCCAGCAGGAAAATGGCCTACAATGAGCAGTTCTTC
TRBJ2-7 | few | TRBV28 | - | CASSPFRGHEQYF | TGTGCCAGCAGTCCCTTCAGGGGCCACGAGCAGTACTTC
TRBJ2-1 | few | TRBV11-2 | - | CASSLVGLMGPSSYNEQFF | TGTGCCAGCAGCTTAGTAGGACTCATGGGGCCGAGCTCCTACAATGAGCAGTTCTTC
TRBJ1-2 | few | TRBV13 | TRBD1 | CASSAGQDAYGYTF | TGTGCCAGCAGCGCGGGACAGGACGCCTATGGCTACACCTTC
TRBJ2-7 | - | TRBV9 | TRBD1 | CASSSGQSTYEQYF | TGTGCCAGCAGCTCGGGACAGAGCACCTACGAGCAGTACTTC
TRBJ2-4 | few | TRBV4-3 | - | CASSQVPADLNIQYF | TGCGCCAGCAGCCAAGTACCAGCAGATTTAAACATTCAGTACTTC
TRBJ1-1 | - | TRBV10-3 | - | CATWFGGARNTEAFF | TGTGCCACCTGGTTCGGGGGGGCTCGGAACACTGAAGCTTTCTTT
TRBJ2-3 | - | TRBV6-2/TRBV6-3 | - | CASSHPLSVTVQYF | TGTGCCAGCAGTCACCCCCTTAGCGTGACAGTGCAGTATTTT
TRBJ1-6 | many | TRBV28 | - | CASRDYSFSPLHF | TGTGCCAGCAGGGACTATAGTTTTTCACCCCTCCACTTT
TRBJ2-5 | many | TRBV7-6 | - | CASARGRQETQYF | TGTGCCAGCGCCCGAGGACGGCAAGAGACCCAGTACTTC